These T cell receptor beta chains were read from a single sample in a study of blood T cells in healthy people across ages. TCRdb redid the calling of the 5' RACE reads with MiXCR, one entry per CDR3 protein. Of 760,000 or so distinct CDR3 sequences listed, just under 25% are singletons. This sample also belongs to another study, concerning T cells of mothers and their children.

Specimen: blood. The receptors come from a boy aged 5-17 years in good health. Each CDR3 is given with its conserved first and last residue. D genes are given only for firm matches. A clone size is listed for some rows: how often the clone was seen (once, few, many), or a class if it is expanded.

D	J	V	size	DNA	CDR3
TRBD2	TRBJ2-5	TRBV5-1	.	TGCGCCAGCAGCTCTTCTAGCGGGGGTCAAGAGACCCAGTACTTC	CASSSSSGGQETQYF
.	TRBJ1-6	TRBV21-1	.	TGTGCCAGCAGCAAATTTTTAGGACTGATCCACTTT	CASSKFLGLIHF
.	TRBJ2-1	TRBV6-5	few	TGTGCCAGCAGTTACAGACCAGGGGCCTACAATGAGCAGTTCTTC	CASSYRPGAYNEQFF
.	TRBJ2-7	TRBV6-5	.	TGTGCCAGCAGTTTGGGTAAAGGGTCTTACGAGCAGTACTTC	CASSLGKGSYEQYF
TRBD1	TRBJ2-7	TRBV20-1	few	TGCAGTGCGGTCAGGGGGCTGGAGCAGTACTTC	CSAVRGLEQYF
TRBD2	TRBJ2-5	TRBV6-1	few	TGTGCCAGCAGACCCGGACTAGCGGGGGGCGATGAACAAGAGACCCAGTACTTC	CASRPGLAGGDEQETQYF
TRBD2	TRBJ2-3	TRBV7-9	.	TGTGCCGGCGAACGCGGGACTAGCGGATACACAGATACGCAGTATTTT	CAGERGTSGYTDTQYF
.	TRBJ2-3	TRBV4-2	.	TGTGCCAGCAGCCAAGATTTTTCCCCGGAGACGCAGTATTTT	CASSQDFSPETQYF
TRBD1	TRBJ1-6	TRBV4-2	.	TGTGCCAGCAGCCAAGATTGGCAGGGGGCTACTTCACCCCTCCACTTT	CASSQDWQGATSPLHF
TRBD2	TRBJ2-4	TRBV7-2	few	TGTGCCAGCAGCTCCCGAGCGACTAGCGGGACCGTAGCCAAAAACATTCAGTACTTC	CASSSRATSGTVAKNIQYF
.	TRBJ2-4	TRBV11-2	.	TGTGCCAGCAGCTTAGGTCAAACGGTTCTAGCCAAAAACATTCAGTACTTC	CASSLGQTVLAKNIQYF
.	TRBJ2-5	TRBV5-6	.	TGTGCCACACGGGCCACCGGGGGCCAAGAGACCCAGTACTTC	CATRATGGQETQYF
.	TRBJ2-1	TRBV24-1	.	TGTGCCACCAGTGATCGTGCGGCAGGGGGGGTTTCGCATGAGCAGTTCTTC	CATSDRAAGGVSHEQFF
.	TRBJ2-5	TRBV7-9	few	TGTGCCAGCAGCTTAGCCCTGACGGTTGAAGAGACCCAGTACTTC	CASSLALTVEETQYF
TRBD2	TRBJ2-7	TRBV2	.	TGTGCCGGCAGTGAACAGCTAGCGGGAGGGCCGGAGCAGTACTTC	CAGSEQLAGGPEQYF
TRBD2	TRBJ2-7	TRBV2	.	TGTGCCAGCACGCCGGGACTAGCGGGGGTCGAGCAGTACTTC	CASTPGLAGVEQYF
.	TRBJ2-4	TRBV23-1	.	TGCGCCAGCAGTAGACTTTGCGACAGCGGGTCCTCCAAAAACATTCAGTACTTC	CASSRLCDSGSSKNIQYF
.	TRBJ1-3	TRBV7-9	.	TGTGCCAGCAGGTCATTCCGGGACCCCGGCCAGGCATTATATTTT	CASRSFRDPGQALYF
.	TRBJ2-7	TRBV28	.	TGTGCCAGCAGTCAATGGTCCTACGAGCAGTACTTC	CASSQWSYEQYF
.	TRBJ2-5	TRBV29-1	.	TGCAGCGTTGACCGGAGCGGCGGTGAGCAGTCCTTC	CSVDRSGGEQSF
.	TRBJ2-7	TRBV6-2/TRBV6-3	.	TGTGCCAGCAGTCCTAGCCAGAACGAGCAGTACTTC	CASSPSQNEQYF
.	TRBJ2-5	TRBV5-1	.	TGCGCCAGCAGCACGCAAGTAGAAGAGACCCAGTACTTC	CASSTQVEETQYF
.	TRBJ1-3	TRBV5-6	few	TGTGCCAGCAGCTTCGGAGGGGATGGAAACACCATATATTTT	CASSFGGDGNTIYF
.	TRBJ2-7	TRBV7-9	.	TGTGCCAGCAGCTCCATGGGGCACAGGGTCTTTTTGGATGAGCAGTACTTC	CASSSMGHRVFLDEQYF
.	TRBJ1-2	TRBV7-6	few	TGTGCCAGCACGGCTGACAGAACGGGTGGCTACACCTTC	CASTADRTGGYTF
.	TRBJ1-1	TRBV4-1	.	TGCGCCAGCAGCCAACGGGGTGGACCAGGACAGCCGAACACTGAAGCTTTCTTT	CASSQRGGPGQPNTEAFF